This T cell receptor beta chain is drawn from a study of T cells in Graves' hyperthyroidism and ophthalmopathy. The ends were cut back, 0 bases at V and 0 bases at J, with 18 bases in the middle. The CDR3 is 18 residues long. CDR1 and CDR2 from the germline V gene are LGHDT and YNNKEL (reference sequence). Template material for amplifying TCR beta CDR3 regions consisted of RNA transcripts. The study used the HTBI primer set for a first-round RT-PCR of the TCR CDR3. MiXCR was run by TCRdb on the multiplex PCR reads, yielding one entry per CDR3 protein. The sample carries 490,000 or so distinct CDR3 sequences, 20% to 25% recorded once.

V gene TRBV3-1 combines with J gene TRBJ2-7, with D perhaps matching TRBD1 or TRBD2 (5 bases each). The sample was blood. The sequence derives from a woman in her 70s with Graves' ophthalmopathy. The DNA for the CDR3 is TGTGCCAGCAGCCAAGATCACGGGACGGACACTAGCTCCTACGAGCAGTACTTC. Its translation: CASSQDHGTDTSSYEQYF.